This T cell receptor beta chain was recorded in a study of blood T cell repertoires in COVID-19. Study overall: PBMCs, B-cell-depleted T cells, or T cells provided the cDNA or gDNA that made up the material.

TCRdb's copy holds only in-frame clones and misses some; the assay was immunoSEQ multiplex PCR. The sample holds approximately 150,000 clones, about 91% seen once. With 2 bases removed from V and 8 bases from J, the gap between germline ends came to 10 bases. This CDR3 region has 14 residues. Germline CDR1 MNHNY, CDR2 SVGAGI (reference sequence). This rearrangement joins TRBV6-6 to TRBJ1-6, with no clear D. This clonotype was sampled from an older woman with acute or convalescent COVID-19. Sequenced input: peripheral blood. In DNA form, the CDR3 reads TGTGCCAGCAGTTACAGGACTAGGGATTCACCCCTCCACTTT. Amino acids: CASSYRTRDSPLHF.